This TCR beta chain was identified during a study of shared clonotypes between healthy human individuals. CDR1 and CDR2 from the germline V gene are LNHDA and SQIVND (reference sequence). J lost 4 bases, V lost 5 bases, and 7 bases had no gene match. This CDR3 spans 14 amino acids. Data came from immunoSEQ multiplex PCR; TCRdb stores just in-frame clones and leaves some out. The sample gives 520,000 or so clones, 79% of which show up once; approximately 13% is in the top ten. The study enrolled healthy HIV-negative adults without recent acute infections or vaccinations as donors. What was sequenced was PBMCs. The origin of this receptor is a woman in her thirties or forties in good health. Some clones in this sample may be carry-over from other donors' samples. The chain carries TRBV19 and TRBJ1-2; TRBD1 matches 7 bases. The CDR3 sequence is CASSPRTGFYGYTF. CDR3 nucleotide sequence: TGTGCCAGTAGTCCCCGGACAGGATTCTATGGCTACACCTTC.